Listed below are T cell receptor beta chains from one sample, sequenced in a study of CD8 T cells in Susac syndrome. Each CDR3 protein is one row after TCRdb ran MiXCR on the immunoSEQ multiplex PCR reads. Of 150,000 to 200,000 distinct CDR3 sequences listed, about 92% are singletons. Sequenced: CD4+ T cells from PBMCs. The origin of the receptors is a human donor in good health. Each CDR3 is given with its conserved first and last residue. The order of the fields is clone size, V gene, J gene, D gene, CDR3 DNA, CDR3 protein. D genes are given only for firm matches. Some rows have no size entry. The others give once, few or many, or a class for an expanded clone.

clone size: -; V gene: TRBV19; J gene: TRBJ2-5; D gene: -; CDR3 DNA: TGTGCCAGTAACGGCTACCAAGAGACCCAGTACTTC; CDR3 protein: CASNGYQETQYF
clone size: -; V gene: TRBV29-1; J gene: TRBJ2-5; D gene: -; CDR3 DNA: TGCAGCGTTGCCCCCGACAGTCCAGAGACCCAGTACTTC; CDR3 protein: CSVAPDSPETQYF
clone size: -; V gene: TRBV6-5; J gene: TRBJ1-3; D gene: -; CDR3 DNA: TGTGCCAGCAGACCATTCGTAGGAAACACCATATATTTT; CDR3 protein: CASRPFVGNTIYF
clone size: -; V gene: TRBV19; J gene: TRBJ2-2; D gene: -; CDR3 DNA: TGTGCCAGTAGCGGGACCTTCGGCTTTATAGCGAACACCGGGGAGCTGTTTTTT; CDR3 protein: CASSGTFGFIANTGELFF
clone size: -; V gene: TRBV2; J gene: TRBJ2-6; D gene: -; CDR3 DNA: TGTGCCAGCAGTGAAGGCCAGGCTGGGGCCAACGTCCTGACTTTC; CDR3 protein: CASSEGQAGANVLTF
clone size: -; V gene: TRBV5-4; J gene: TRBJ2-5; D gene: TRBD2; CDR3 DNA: TGTGCCAGCAGCCCCTCTAGACGGGGGGAAGAGACCCAGTACTTC; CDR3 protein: CASSPSRRGEETQYF
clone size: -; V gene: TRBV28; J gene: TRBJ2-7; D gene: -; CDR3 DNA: TGTGCCAGCAGAGTCCGGCAACCCTACGAGCAGTACTTC; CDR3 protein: CASRVRQPYEQYF
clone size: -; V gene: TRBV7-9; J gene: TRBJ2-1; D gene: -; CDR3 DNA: TGTGCCAGCAGCTTAAGTTCCTGGACTGAGCAGTTCTTC; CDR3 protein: CASSLSSWTEQFF
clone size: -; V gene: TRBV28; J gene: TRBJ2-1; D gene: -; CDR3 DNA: TGTGCCAGCAGCCTCCCCCTGGGCGGATCTTACAATGAGCAGTTCTTC; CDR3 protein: CASSLPLGGSYNEQFF
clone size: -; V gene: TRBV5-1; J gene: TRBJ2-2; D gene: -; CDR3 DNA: TGCGCCAGCAGCTTGTCAGAGACAAACACCGGGGAGCTGTTTTTT; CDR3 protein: CASSLSETNTGELFF
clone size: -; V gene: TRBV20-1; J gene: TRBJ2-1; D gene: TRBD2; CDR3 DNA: TGCAGTGCTAGAGGGGGGACTAGCGGGAGGCCGGAGGAGCAGTTCTTC; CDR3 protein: CSARGGTSGRPEEQFF
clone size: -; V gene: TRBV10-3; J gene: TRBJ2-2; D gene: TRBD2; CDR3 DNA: TGTGCCATCAGTGTACTAGCGGGGGCCTTGAACACCGGGGAGCTGTTTTTT; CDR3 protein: CAISVLAGALNTGELFF
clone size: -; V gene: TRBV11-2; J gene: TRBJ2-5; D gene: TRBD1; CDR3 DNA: TGTGCCAGCAGCCGGGACAGGGTTACGGAGACCCAGTACTTC; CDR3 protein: CASSRDRVTETQYF
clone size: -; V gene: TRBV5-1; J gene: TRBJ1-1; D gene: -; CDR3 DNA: TGCGCCAGCAGAACAAACACCAGGGGTACTGAAGCTTTCTTT; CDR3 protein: CASRTNTRGTEAFF
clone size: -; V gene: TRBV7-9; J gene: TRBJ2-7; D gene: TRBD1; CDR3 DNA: TGTGCCAGCAGCTTGATGACAGGGAGCGAGCAGTACTTC; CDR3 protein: CASSLMTGSEQYF
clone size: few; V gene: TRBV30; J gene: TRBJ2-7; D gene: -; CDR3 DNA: TGTGCCTGGAGTGACCGGACAGGGGTTAGAGCGGGAGGATTGGGCGAGCAGTACTTC; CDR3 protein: CAWSDRTGVRAGGLGEQYF
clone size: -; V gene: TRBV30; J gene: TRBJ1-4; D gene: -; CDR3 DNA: TGTGCCTACCGCACCGCGGGGACGGATGAAAAACTGTTTTTT; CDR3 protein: CAYRTAGTDEKLFF
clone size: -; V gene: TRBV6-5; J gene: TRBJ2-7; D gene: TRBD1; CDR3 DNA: TGTGCCAGCAGCGATGGGACAGTGGGCTACGAGCAGTACTTC; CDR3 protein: CASSDGTVGYEQYF
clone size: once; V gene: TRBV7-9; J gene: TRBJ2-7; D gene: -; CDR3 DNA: TGTGCCAGCAGCCCTTTCGGCCAGCTCGAGCAGTACTTC; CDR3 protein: CASSPFGQLEQYF
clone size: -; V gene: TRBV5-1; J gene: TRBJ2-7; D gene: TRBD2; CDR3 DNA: TGCGCCAGCAGCTCCGTCCCGGGACTAGCGGGCAAGTACGAGCAGTACTTC; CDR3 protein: CASSSVPGLAGKYEQYF